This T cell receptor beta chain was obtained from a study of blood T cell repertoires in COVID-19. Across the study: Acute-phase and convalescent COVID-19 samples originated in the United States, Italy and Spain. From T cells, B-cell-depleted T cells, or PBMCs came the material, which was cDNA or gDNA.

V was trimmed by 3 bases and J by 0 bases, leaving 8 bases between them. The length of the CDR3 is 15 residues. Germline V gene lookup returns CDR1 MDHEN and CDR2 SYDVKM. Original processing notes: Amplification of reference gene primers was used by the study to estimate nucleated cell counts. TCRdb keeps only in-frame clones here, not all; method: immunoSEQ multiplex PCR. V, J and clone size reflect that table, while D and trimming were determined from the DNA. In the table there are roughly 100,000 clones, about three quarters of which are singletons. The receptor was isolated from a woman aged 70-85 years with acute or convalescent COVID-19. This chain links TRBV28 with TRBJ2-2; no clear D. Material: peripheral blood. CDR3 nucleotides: TGTGCCAGCAGTTTGAACAGACCGAACACCGGGGAGCTGTTTTTT. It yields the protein CASSLNRPNTGELFF.